The text below deals with one T cell receptor beta chain. The germline V gene has CDR1 SGHVS and CDR2 FNYEAQ. This CDR3 spans 13 amino acids. Trimming pared 5 bases from V and 0 bases from J, leaving 7 bases between. These data come from a study of blood T cell repertoires in COVID-19. Profiled with immunoSEQ multiplex PCR; TCRdb holds only in-frame clones, not every one. The sample lists roughly 95,000 clones; about 86% were seen once. The chain is built from TRBV7-6 and TRBJ1-1; D gene uncertain. The sequenced sample consisted of peripheral blood. The sequence was obtained from a man aged 55 to 70 with acute or convalescent COVID-19. CDR3 protein: CASSQEMNTEAFF. The CDR3 bases are TGTGCCAGCAGCCAAGAGATGAACACTGAAGCTTTCTTT.